The TCR beta chain described here comes from a study of T-cell memory formation after mild COVID-19. Findings and caveats of the study: Clones contracting over day 15 to 85 were CD4/CD8 balanced, with later expanders leaning CD4+.

TCRdb processed the 5' RACE reads anew with MiXCR; each CDR3 protein has one entry. The sample lists around 300,000 distinct CDR3 sequences, roughly 18% seen once, with 23% in the top ten. Comment on this clonotype: Its antigen is undetermined.

The V gene's germline CDR1 is LGHNA and CDR2 YSLEER. The CDR3 is made up of 16 amino acids. Trimming removed 3 bases from V and 1 base from J, with 12 bases in between. Sequencing was carried out using PBMCs or a T cell subset sorted from them (not recorded which). The J gene is TRBJ1-4, the V gene TRBV4-3; the D is unclear. The receptor comes from a man aged 18 to 35 who had mild COVID-19 (a few samples of this study predate the infection). Cell type and time point are not known. The CDR3 DNA reads as TGCGCCAGCAGCCACTTCTCGGGCAGAACTAATGAAAAACTGTTTTTT. Translating it yields CASSHFSGRTNEKLFF.